The clone carrying this T cell receptor beta chain was seen once. The antigen remains unidentified. Profiling relied on immunoSEQ multiplex PCR, and the TCRdb table lists in-frame clones only, not all of them. The sample holds roughly 85,000 clones, approximately 90% seen once. This sample was taken from a study of T cell responses to AZD1222 COVID-19 vaccine. CDR1 and CDR2 (germline): GTSNPN, SVGIG (reference sequence). V gave up 8 bases and J gave up 7 bases, with 14 bases separating them. CDR3 length: 11 residues. Study-level points and caveats: Across spike, vaccine-associated CD4 TCRs were found, dominant at 160-218 and 743-854.

The clonotype was recovered from an adult who received the AZD1222 COVID-19 vaccine. J is TRBJ1-2 and V is TRBV30; D ambiguous. The sequencing here drew on peripheral blood, taken 28 days after the second AZD1222 dose. CDR3 amino acids: CASPGSTGYTF. The CDR3 DNA reads as TGTGCCAGCCCGGGGTCTACTGGCTACACCTTC.